Listed here are 27 T cell receptor beta chains from one sample, sequenced in a study of regulatory T cells in long-lasting Graves disease. Described time point: persistent/refractory GD, antithyroid drugs over 5 years with positive TRAb. Making the TCR library involved RNA that had been extracted from PBMCs. CDR3-region Arm-PCR and iRepertoire HTBI primers produced the TCR beta libraries. Each CDR3 protein gets one entry after TCRdb re-called the multiplex PCR reads with MiXCR. The sample holds 390,000 or so distinct CDR3 sequences; around 23% are singletons and the top ten take around a quarter. Specimen: peripheral blood mononuclear cells (PBMCs), collected when the disease was refractory, from a patient treated with antithyroid drugs. These receptors originate from a woman aged 35 to 49 with Graves disease.

This clonotype was recorded at least ten times. J is TRBJ2-5 and V is TRBV12-3 or TRBV12-4; D remains ambiguous. The CDR3 sequence is 14 residues long. The V end lost 5 bases, the J end lost 7 bases, and 17 bases lay between the germline ends. The CDR3 region has the DNA TGTGCCAGCAGTCCTCCCCATATCCCGGGGACCCAGTACTTC. It yields the protein CASSPPHIPGTQYF.

The chain recombines TRBV6-1 with TRBJ2-3; D unresolved. V lost 4 bases to trimming and J lost 6 bases, with 14 bases between them. Germline CDR1 reads MNHNS; CDR2 reads SASEGT. CDR3 size: 14 residues. The CDR3 sequence is CASSVGRARDTQYF. The CDR3 DNA sequence: TGTGCCAGCAGTGTCGGACGAGCTCGCGATACGCAGTATTTT.

This chain joins TRBV29-1 and TRBJ2-5; maybe TRBD2 (7 bases). Trimming took off 2 bases at V and 4 bases at J, with 20 bases between the two ends. This CDR3 is 16 amino acids long. Looked up from germline, CDR1 is SQVTM and CDR2 is ANQGSEA. In DNA, the CDR3 is TGCAGCGTTGAATATTACGGGGGGCTCGGGGCAGAGACCCAGTACTTC. This codes for CSVEYYGGLGAETQYF.

In its sample, this clonotype was seen many times. V and J are TRBV6-1 and TRBJ2-5, with D perhaps matching TRBD1 or TRBD2 (6 bases each). The CDR3 extends over 17 amino acids. V was clipped by 0 bases and J by 2 bases, with 16 bases between them. Germline values: CDR1 MNHNS, CDR2 SASEGT. The CDR3: CASSEAPWGAKQETQYF. CDR3 sequence (DNA): TGTGCCAGCAGTGAAGCGCCGTGGGGGGCGAAACAAGAGACCCAGTACTTC.

The rearrangement joins TRBV7-9 to TRBJ1-1; no clear D gene. Germline loops: CDR1 SEHNR, CDR2 FQNEAQ (reference sequence). Trimming took 4 bases from V and 0 from J, leaving 18 bases between them. The CDR3 contains 17 residues. The CDR3 loop reads CASSSPRGASLNTEAFF. DNA of the CDR3: TGTGCCAGCAGCTCCCCCAGAGGTGCCTCGCTGAACACTGAAGCTTTCTTT.

This clonotype was picked up many times. V and J are TRBV28 and TRBJ2-7; 8 bases fit TRBD1. Losses at the gene ends were 5 bases for V and 2 bases for J; bases not matched to a gene: 11. Germline CDR1 and CDR2: MDHEN and SYDVKM. CDR3 length: 16 residues. This CDR3 reads CASSKAGGRRTYEQYF. In nucleotides, the CDR3 is TGTGCCAGCAGTAAAGCAGGGGGCCGTCGTACCTACGAGCAGTACTTC.

This clonotype was detected only a few times. V gene TRBV20-1 combines with J gene TRBJ2-1; 14 bases fit TRBD2. V was clipped by 3 bases and J by 6 bases; unmatched bases: 16. The CDR3 is made up of 19 amino acids. Germline values: CDR1 DFQATT, CDR2 SNEGSKA (reference sequence). CDR3 DNA: TGCAGTGCTAGCTACCTACAGACTAGCGGGAGGGCTGGGGGCAATGAGCAGTTCTTC. Translated: CSASYLQTSGRAGGNEQFF.

This clonotype was counted at least ten times. This chain links TRBV20-1 with TRBJ2-5, with a weak D call TRBD1 (6 bases). CDR3 size: 14 residues. In germline, CDR1 is DFQATT, CDR2 SNEGSKA (reference sequence). V was trimmed by 7 bases and J by 1 base, leaving 16 bases between them. Here the CDR3 reads CSGNRVRPQETQYF. The DNA of the CDR3 is TGCAGTGGCAACAGGGTTAGACCCCAAGAGACCCAGTACTTC.

This clonotype was observed a handful of times. V usage is TRBV4-1 and J usage is TRBJ2-5; D unresolved. V was shortened by 1 base and J by 7 bases, with 13 bases between the two germline ends. This CDR3 has 14 residues. Germline CDR1 and CDR2: MGHRA and YSYEKL. The CDR3 nucleotides read TGCGCCAGCAGCCAAGTAGGGCTCGTCGGGACCCAGTACTTC. This translates into CASSQVGLVGTQYF.

This clonotype was recorded many times. This sequence joins TRBV7-8 and TRBJ2-5, with D possibly matching TRBD1 (6 bases). The V end lost 6 bases, the J end lost 4 bases, and 15 bases lay between the germline ends. Germline CDR1 reads SGHVS; CDR2 reads FQNEAQ. The CDR3 is made up of 14 amino acids. CDR3 sequence: CASRPNRGGETQYF. The CDR3 DNA sequence: TGTGCCAGCAGACCTAATCGAGGGGGAGAGACCCAGTACTTC. Using reference TRBV7-8 and TRBJ2-5 for the parts outside the CDR3, the full variable domain is GAGVSQSPRYKVAKRGQDVALRCDPISGHVSLFWYQQALGQGPEFLTYFQNEAQLDKSGLPSDRFFAERPEGSVSTLKIQRTQQEDSAVYLCASRPNRGGETQYFGPGTRLLVL.

In its sample, this clonotype was seen a few times. The chain couples TRBV11-3 to TRBJ2-5; 10 nucleotides line up with TRBD2. This CDR3 has 18 amino acids. The V gene end was trimmed by 1 base and the J gene end by 5 bases; junction bases not matched to a gene: 13. The germline V gene encodes CDR1 SGHNT and CDR2 YENEEA. Written as DNA, the CDR3 is TGTGCCAGCAGCTTAGGCTTGAAGCGGGAGGGCGATTGGGAGACCCAGTACTTC. Translated: CASSLGLKREGDWETQYF.

This clonotype occurred many times. CDR3 DNA sequence: TGTGCCACCAGCAAGGAGTACTCTGGGGCCAACGTCCTGACTTTC. It codes for CATSKEYSGANVLTF. This sequence joins TRBV15 and TRBJ2-6; D gene ambiguous. This CDR3 is 15 amino acids long. Germline assignment: CDR1 LNHNV and CDR2 YYDKDF (reference sequence). The V end lost 4 bases, the J end lost 0 bases, and 7 bases lay between the germline ends.

About this clonotype: The junction and the germline gene differ at one end; a read error may be behind it. J is TRBJ1-2 and V is TRBV20-1; 9 bases line up with TRBD1. There are 11 residues in the CDR3. Germline values: CDR1 DFQATT, CDR2 SNEGSKA (reference sequence). The CDR3 here is CSAGSGQGKYF. CDR3 nucleotides: TGCAGTGCTGGAAGTGGACAGGGGAAATACTTC.

The sample holds many counts of this clonotype. The chain recombines TRBV2 with TRBJ2-3; D gene uncertain. V lost 9 bases to trimming and J lost 4 bases, with 11 bases between them. The CDR3 sequence is 12 residues long. Germline V gene sequence: CDR1 SNHLY, CDR2 FYNNEI. The CDR3 nucleotides read TGTGCCAGGCGAAAGCAATCAGATACGCAGTATTTT. It codes for CARRKQSDTQYF. Complete variable domain (other parts from reference TRBV2 and TRBJ2-3): EPEVTQTPSHQVTQMGQEVILRCVPISNHLYFYWYRQILGQKVEFLVSFYNNEISEKSEIFDDQFSVERPDGSNFTLKIRSTKLEDSAMYFCARRKQSDTQYFGPGTRLTVL.

This clonotype was picked up many times. This chain connects TRBV27 to TRBJ1-5; 8 bases agree with TRBD1. V shed 5 bases and J 6 bases; nucleotides not matched to a gene: 3. The CDR3 has 13 amino acids. CDR1 is MNHEY and CDR2 is SMNVEV in the germline V gene (reference sequence). The DNA of the CDR3 is TGTGCCAGCAGTAGGACAGGGTCTCAGCCCCAGCATTTT. It is translated as CASSRTGSQPQHF.

On this clonotype itself: This likely reflects a read error, since a far larger clone is one base away. The CDR3 DNA reads as TGTGCCAGCCAATCCCAGGGGGTCCCTGGGGCCAACGTCCTGACTTTC. Protein sequence: CASQSQGVPGANVLTF. The gene calls are TRBV12-3 or TRBV12-4 and TRBJ2-6; 7 bases align to TRBD1. After removal of 8 bases from V and 2 bases from J, the junction contained 9 bases not matched to a gene. This CDR3 contains 16 residues.

The chain carries TRBV20-1 and TRBJ2-7; unclear D gene. V was trimmed by 0 bases and J by 2 bases, leaving 11 bases between them. Germline values: CDR1 DFQATT, CDR2 SNEGSKA (reference sequence). The CDR3 spans 14 residues. Here the CDR3 DNA reads TGCAGTGCTAGAGATTCTGAGTTCCCCTACGAGCAGTACTTC. It codes for CSARDSEFPYEQYF.

This chain joins TRBV9 and TRBJ2-3; D is unclear. The germline V gene has CDR1 SGDLS and CDR2 YYNGEE. Trimming pared 0 bases from V and 2 bases from J, leaving 10 bases between. The CDR3 extends over 15 amino acids. The CDR3 loop is CASSVGSRHTDTQYF. CDR3 DNA: TGTGCCAGCAGCGTAGGCAGTAGACACACAGATACGCAGTATTTT.

The CDR3 loop is CASSLDSLDTQYF. The CDR3 nucleotides are TGCGCCAGCAGCTTGGATTCCCTAGATACGCAGTATTTT. The V and J genes are TRBV5-1 and TRBJ2-3, with unresolved D. CDR1 is SGHRS, CDR2 YFSETQ, per germline. The CDR3 loop spans 13 amino acids. V dropped 0 bases and J dropped 5 bases, with 7 bases sitting between them. The whole variable domain, remainder taken from reference TRBV5-1 and TRBJ2-3, is KAGVTQTPRYLIKTRGQQVTLSCSPISGHRSVSWYQQTPGQGLQFLFEYFSETQRNKGNFPGRFSGRQFSNSRSEMNVSTLELGDSALYLCASSLDSLDTQYFGPGTRLTVL.

This clonotype occurred many times. The chain has TRBV10-3 and TRBJ2-5; TRBD2 matches 11 bases. CDR1 is ENHRY and CDR2 is SYGVKD in the germline V gene. The CDR3 totals 16 residues. The J segment lost 5 bases and the V segment lost 3 bases, leaving 8 bases of the junction unmatched. The CDR3 DNA reads as TGTGCCATCAGTGAAAGTAGCGGGAGGGCCGGGGAGACCCAGTACTTC. The encoded protein is CAISESSGRAGETQYF.

CDR3 coding DNA: TGTGCCAGCAGCGTAGTTGGTAGCGGGTTCGACGAGCAGTACTTC. It codes for CASSVVGSGFDEQYF. This chain connects TRBV9 to TRBJ2-7; 7 bases agree with TRBD2. Looked up from germline, CDR1 is SGDLS and CDR2 is YYNGEE. The J segment lost 5 bases and the V segment lost 0 bases, leaving 8 bases of the junction unmatched. CDR3 length: 15 amino acids.

Only a few counts were recorded for this clonotype. V gene TRBV28 combines with J gene TRBJ2-1, with a possible D match to TRBD2 (7 bases). Germline V gene lookup returns CDR1 MDHEN and CDR2 SYDVKM. The CDR3 covers 14 residues. V shed 2 bases and J shed 8 bases, with 13 bases lying between them. The CDR3 protein is CASSLGGGGHEQFF. The CDR3 DNA sequence: TGTGCCAGCAGTTTAGGGGGAGGGGGGCATGAGCAGTTCTTC.

This clonotype was counted many times. The gene calls are TRBV6-1 and TRBJ1-5; D is undetermined. Between the trimmed V and J ends, which lost 6 bases and 1 base, there was a span of 10 bases. The CDR3 spans 14 residues. CDR1 is MNHNS and CDR2 is SASEGT in the germline V gene. The CDR3 bases are TGTGCCAGCAGGGGAGGTGGCAGCAATCAGCCCCAGCATTTT. It encodes CASRGGGSNQPQHF.

At least ten counts were recorded for this clonotype. The chain links TRBV28 to TRBJ2-2; no reliable D call. Trimming removed 1 base from V and 2 bases from J, with 5 bases in between. The CDR3 length is 14 residues. From germline, CDR1 is MDHEN and CDR2 SYDVKM. The CDR3 loop reads CASSLLVNTGELFF. CDR3 DNA sequence: TGTGCCAGCAGTTTATTGGTTAACACCGGGGAGCTGTTTTTT.

This rearrangement joins TRBV28 to TRBJ2-1; weak D call: TRBD2 (5 bases). Germline assignment: CDR1 MDHEN and CDR2 SYDVKM. The CDR3 length is 12 residues. The V end lost 5 bases, the J end lost 13 bases, and 15 bases lay between the germline ends. This CDR3 is CASSRSFGGQFF. Written as DNA, the CDR3 is TGTGCCAGCAGTCGATCGTTCGGAGGTCAGTTCTTC.

Ten or more counts support this clonotype. The J gene is TRBJ2-2, the V gene TRBV2; D is uncertain. The germline V and J ends were trimmed by 3 bases and 0 bases, with 2 bases remaining between them. This CDR3 is 13 amino acids long. The germline V gene has CDR1 SNHLY and CDR2 FYNNEI. CDR3 protein: CASSEPNTGELFF. The CDR3 region has the DNA TGTGCCAGCAGTGAGCCGAACACCGGGGAGCTGTTTTTT.

The rearrangement joins TRBV5-4 to TRBJ2-2; D uncertain. The CDR3 runs 15 residues. V lost 0 bases, J lost 6 bases, and 12 bases lay in between. In germline, CDR1 is SGHNT, CDR2 YYREEE (reference sequence). As DNA, the CDR3 is TGTGCCAGCAGCTTGGGTATAGCTGGTGCCGGGGAGCTGTTTTTT. It yields the protein CASSLGIAGAGELFF.